This section outlines one TCR beta chain sequence together with its context. Its antigen is unknown. Germline lookup yields CDR1 SGHKS and CDR2 YYEKEE (reference sequence). The CDR3 is 14 residues long. The V segment lost 2 bases and the J segment 7 bases; nucleotides outside the gene matches: 4. This record comes from a study of cytomegalovirus exposure and HLA in healthy donors. General study points: Roughly uniform sequencing depth across donors was assumed, possibly incorrectly. Most likely, a cluster of highly shared sequence variants arose as a sequencing artifact. Cytomegalovirus association was listed for about 180 TCR beta chains.

The PCR had 60 Vbeta and 13 Jbeta primers. Profiling relied on immunoSEQ multiplex PCR, and the TCRdb table lists in-frame clones only, not all of them. In the table there are about 160,000 clones, roughly 82% of which are singletons. The TCR was taken from a man aged 45-60 years in good health and CMV-seropositive. This sequence joins TRBV5-5 and TRBJ2-3; 10 nucleotides line up with TRBD2. The sequenced material came from PBMCs. CDR3 sequence reads: CASSFSGGPYTQYF. DNA for the CDR3: TGTGCCAGCAGCTTTAGCGGGGGGCCGTATACGCAGTATTTT.